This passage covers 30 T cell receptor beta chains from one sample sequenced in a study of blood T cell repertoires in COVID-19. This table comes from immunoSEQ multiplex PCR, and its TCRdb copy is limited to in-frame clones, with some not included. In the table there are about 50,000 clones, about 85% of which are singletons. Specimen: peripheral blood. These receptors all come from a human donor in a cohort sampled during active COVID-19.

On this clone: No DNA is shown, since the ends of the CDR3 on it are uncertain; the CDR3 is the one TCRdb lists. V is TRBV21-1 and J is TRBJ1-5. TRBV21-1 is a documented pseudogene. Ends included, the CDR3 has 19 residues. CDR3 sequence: CASSKDWSGVGGGSQPQHF.

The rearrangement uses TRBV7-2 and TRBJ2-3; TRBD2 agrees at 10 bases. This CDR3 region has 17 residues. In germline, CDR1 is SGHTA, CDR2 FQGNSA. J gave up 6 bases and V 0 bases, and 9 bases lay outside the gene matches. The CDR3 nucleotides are TGTGCCAGCAGCTTAGCCCCTAGCGGGAGTATGGGGGATACGCAGTATTTT. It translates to CASSLAPSGSMGDTQYF.

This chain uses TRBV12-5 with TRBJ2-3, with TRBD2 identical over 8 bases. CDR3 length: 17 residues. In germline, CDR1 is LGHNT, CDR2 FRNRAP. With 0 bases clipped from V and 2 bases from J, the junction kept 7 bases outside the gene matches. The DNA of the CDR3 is TGTGCTAGTGGTTTGGTGTTGACGGGAGGGTCCACAGATACGCAGTATTTT. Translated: CASGLVLTGGSTDTQYF.

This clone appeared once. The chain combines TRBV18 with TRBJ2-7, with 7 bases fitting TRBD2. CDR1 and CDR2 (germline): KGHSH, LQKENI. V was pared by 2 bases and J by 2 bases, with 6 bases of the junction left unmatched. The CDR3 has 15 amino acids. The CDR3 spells CASSPAASGPYEQYF. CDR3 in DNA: TGTGCCAGCTCACCAGCGGCTAGCGGTCCCTACGAGCAGTACTTC.

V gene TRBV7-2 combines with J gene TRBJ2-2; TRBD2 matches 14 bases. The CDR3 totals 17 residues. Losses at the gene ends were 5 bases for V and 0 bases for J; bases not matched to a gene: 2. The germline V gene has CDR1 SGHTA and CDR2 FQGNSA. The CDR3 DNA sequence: TGTGCCAGCAGCGGGACTAGCGGGAGTACGAACACCGGGGAGCTGTTTTTT. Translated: CASSGTSGSTNTGELFF.

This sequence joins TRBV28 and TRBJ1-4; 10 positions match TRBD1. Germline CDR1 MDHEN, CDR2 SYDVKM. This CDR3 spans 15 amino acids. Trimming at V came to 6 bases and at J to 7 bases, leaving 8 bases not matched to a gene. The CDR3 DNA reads TGTGCCAGCAGCCAACTAGGGACAGGGGTTGAAAAACTGTTTTTT. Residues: CASSQLGTGVEKLFF. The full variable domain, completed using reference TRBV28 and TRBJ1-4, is DVKVTQSSRYLVKRTGEKVFLECVQDMDHENMFWYRQDPGLGLRLIYFSYDVKMKEKGDIPEGYSVSREKKERFSLILESASTNQTSMYLCASSQLGTGVEKLFFGSGTQLSVL.

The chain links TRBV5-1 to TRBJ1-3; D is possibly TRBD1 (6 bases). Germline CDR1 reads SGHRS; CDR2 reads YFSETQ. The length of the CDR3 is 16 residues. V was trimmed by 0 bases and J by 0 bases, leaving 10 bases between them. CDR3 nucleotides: TGCGCCAGCAGCTTGGCAGGGGCGAACTCTGGAAACACCATATATTTT. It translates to CASSLAGANSGNTIYF.

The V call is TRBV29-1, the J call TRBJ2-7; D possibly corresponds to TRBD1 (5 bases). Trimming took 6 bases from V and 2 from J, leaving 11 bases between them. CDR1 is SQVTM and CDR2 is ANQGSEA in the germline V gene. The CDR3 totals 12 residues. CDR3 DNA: TGCAGCGTAGTGACAGTAGCCTACGAGCAGTACTTC. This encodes CSVVTVAYEQYF.

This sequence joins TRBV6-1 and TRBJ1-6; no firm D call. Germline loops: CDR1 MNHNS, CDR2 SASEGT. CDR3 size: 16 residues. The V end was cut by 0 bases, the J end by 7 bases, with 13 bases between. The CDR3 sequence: CASSEAAVAPNSPLHF. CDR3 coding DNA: TGTGCCAGCAGTGAAGCGGCGGTAGCCCCAAATTCACCCCTCCACTTT.

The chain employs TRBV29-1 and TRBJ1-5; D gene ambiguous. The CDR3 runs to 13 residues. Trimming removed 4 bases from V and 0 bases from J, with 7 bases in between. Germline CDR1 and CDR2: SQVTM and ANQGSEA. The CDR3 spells CSVARSSNQPQHF. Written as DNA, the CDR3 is TGCAGCGTTGCGAGGTCTAGCAATCAGCCCCAGCATTTT. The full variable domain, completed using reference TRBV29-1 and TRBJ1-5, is SAVISQKPSRDICQRGTSLTIQCQVDSQVTMMFWYRQQPGQSLTLIATANQGSEATYESGFVIDKFPISRPNLTFSTLTVSNMSPEDSSIYLCSVARSSNQPQHFGDGTRLSIL.

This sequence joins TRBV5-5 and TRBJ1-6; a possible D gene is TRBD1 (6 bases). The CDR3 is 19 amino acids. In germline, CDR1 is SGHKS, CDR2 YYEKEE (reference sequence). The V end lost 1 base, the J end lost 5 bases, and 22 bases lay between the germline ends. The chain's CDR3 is CASSLLLQGAVPDNSPLHF. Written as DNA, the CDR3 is TGTGCCAGCAGCTTGTTACTACAGGGTGCAGTCCCGGATAATTCACCCCTCCACTTT. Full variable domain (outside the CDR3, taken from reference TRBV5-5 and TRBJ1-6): DAGVTQSPTHLIKTRGQQVTLRCSPISGHKSVSWYQQVLGQGPQFIFQYYEKEERGRGNFPDRFSARQFPNYSSELNVNALLLGDSALYLCASSLLLQGAVPDNSPLHFGNGTRLTVT.

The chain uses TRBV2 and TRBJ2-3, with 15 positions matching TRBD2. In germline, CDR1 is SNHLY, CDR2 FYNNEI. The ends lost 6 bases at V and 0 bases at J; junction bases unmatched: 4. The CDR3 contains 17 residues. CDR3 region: CASSRGLAGGSTDTQYF. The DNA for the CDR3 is TGTGCCAGCAGCCGCGGACTAGCGGGGGGGAGCACAGATACGCAGTATTTT.

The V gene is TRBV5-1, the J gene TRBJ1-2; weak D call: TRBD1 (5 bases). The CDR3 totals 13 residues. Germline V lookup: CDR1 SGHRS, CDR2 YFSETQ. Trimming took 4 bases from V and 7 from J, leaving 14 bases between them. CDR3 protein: CASSGASGIGYTF. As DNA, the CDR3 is TGCGCCAGCAGCGGCGCGTCAGGGATTGGCTACACCTTC.

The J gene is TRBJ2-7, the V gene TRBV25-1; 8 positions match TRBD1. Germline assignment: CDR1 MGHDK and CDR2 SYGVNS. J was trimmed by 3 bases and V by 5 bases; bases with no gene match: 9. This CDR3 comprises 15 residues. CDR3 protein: CASSLPGTGVYEQYF. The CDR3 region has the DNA TGTGCCAGCAGTTTACCCGGGACAGGAGTCTACGAGCAGTACTTC.

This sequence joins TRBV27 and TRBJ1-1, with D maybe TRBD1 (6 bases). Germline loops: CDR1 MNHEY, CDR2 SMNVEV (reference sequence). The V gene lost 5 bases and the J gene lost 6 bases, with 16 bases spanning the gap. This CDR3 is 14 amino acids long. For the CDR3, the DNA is TGTGCCAGCAGTAGGGGGTGGGCGGGCCCTGAAGCTTTCTTT. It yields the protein CASSRGWAGPEAFF.

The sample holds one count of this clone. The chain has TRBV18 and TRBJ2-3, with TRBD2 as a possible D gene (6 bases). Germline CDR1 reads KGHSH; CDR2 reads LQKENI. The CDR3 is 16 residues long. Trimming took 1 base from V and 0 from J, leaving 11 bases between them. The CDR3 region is CASSPRAGGSTDTQYF. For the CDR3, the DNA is TGTGCCAGCTCACCACGAGCGGGTGGTAGCACAGATACGCAGTATTTT.

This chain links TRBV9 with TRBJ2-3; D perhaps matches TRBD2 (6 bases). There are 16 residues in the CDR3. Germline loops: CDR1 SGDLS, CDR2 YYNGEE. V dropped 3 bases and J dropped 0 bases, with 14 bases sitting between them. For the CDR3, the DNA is TGTGCCAGCAGCGCAGTAGCGGCCCCTAGCACAGATACGCAGTATTTT. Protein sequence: CASSAVAAPSTDTQYF.

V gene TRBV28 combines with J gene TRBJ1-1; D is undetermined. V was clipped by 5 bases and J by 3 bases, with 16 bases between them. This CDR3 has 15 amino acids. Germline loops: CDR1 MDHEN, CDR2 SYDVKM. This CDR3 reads CASSEEPPLDTEAFF. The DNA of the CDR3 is TGTGCCAGCAGTGAGGAGCCTCCCCTGGACACTGAAGCTTTCTTT.

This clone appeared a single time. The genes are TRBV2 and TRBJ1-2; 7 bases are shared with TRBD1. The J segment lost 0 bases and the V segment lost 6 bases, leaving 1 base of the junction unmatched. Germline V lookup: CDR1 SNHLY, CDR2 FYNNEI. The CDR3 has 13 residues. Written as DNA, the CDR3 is TGTGCCAGCAGAGGACAGGCTAACTATGGCTACACCTTC. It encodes CASRGQANYGYTF.

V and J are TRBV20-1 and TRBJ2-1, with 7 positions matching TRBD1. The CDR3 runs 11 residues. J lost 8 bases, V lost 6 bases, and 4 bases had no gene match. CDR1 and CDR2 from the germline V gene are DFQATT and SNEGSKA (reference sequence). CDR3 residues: CSALGGYEQFF. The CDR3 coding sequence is TGCAGTGCCCTAGGGGGCTATGAGCAGTTCTTC.

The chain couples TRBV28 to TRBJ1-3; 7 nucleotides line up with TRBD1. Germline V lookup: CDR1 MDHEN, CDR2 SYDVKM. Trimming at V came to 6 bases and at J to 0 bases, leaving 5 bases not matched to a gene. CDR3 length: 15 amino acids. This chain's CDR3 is CASSEQGFSGNTIYF. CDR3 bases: TGTGCCAGCAGCGAACAGGGGTTCTCTGGAAACACCATATATTTT. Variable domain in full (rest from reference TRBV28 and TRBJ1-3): DVKVTQSSRYLVKRTGEKVFLECVQDMDHENMFWYRQDPGLGLRLIYFSYDVKMKEKGDIPEGYSVSREKKERFSLILESASTNQTSMYLCASSEQGFSGNTIYFGEGSWLTVV.

CDR3 protein: CASSSHGTTQETQYF. CDR3 sequence (DNA): TGTGCCAGCAGCTCCCACGGGACAACCCAAGAGACCCAGTACTTC. The V gene is TRBV7-2, the J gene TRBJ2-5; D might be TRBD1 (6 bases). Germline V CDR1 and CDR2: SGHTA, FQGNSA. Trimming left V 4 bases short and J 1 base short, with 13 bases between. The CDR3 covers 15 residues.

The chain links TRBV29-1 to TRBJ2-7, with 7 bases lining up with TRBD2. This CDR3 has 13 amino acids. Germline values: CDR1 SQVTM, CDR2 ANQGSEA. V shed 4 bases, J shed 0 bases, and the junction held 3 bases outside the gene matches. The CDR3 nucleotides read TGCAGCGTTGGGGGGGGGTTCTCCTACGAGCAGTACTTC. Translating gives CSVGGGFSYEQYF.

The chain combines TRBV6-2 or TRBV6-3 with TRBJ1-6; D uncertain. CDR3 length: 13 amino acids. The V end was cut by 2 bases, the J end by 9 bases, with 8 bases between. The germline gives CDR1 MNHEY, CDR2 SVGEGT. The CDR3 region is CASSYGEASPLHF. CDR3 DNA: TGTGCCAGCAGTTACGGAGAGGCTTCACCCCTCCACTTT.

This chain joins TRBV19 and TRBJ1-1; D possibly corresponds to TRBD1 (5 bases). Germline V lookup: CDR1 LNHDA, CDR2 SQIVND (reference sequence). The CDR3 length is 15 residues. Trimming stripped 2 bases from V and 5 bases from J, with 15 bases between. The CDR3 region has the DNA TGTGCCAGTAGTATATGGGGCAGGGCGAATACTGAAGCTTTCTTT. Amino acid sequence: CASSIWGRANTEAFF. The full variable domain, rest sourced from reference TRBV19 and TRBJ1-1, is DGGITQSPKYLFRKEGQNVTLSCEQNLNHDAMYWYRQDPGQGLRLIYYSQIVNDFQKGDIAEGYSVSREKKESFPLTVTSAQKNPTAFYLCASSIWGRANTEAFFGQGTRLTVV.

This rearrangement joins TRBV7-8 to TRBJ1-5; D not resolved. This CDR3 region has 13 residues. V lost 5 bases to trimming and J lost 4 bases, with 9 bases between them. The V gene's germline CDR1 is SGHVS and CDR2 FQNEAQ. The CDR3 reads CASSLTGNQPQHF. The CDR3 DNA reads TGTGCCAGCAGCCTGACTGGGAATCAGCCCCAGCATTTT.

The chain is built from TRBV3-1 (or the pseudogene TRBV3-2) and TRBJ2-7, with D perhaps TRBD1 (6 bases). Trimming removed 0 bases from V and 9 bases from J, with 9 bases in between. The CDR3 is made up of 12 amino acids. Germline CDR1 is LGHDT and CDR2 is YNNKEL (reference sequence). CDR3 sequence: CASSQEGTRQYF. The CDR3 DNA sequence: TGTGCCAGCAGCCAAGAGGGGACAAGGCAGTACTTC.

CDR3 bases: TGTGCCAGCAGCTTAACATACATGAACACTGAAGCTTTCTTT. It codes for CASSLTYMNTEAFF. The chain has TRBV7-9 and TRBJ1-1; D gene ambiguous. Looked up from germline, CDR1 is SEHNR and CDR2 is FQNEAQ (reference sequence). The CDR3 loop spans 14 amino acids. Trimming took 2 bases from V and 0 from J, leaving 7 bases between them.

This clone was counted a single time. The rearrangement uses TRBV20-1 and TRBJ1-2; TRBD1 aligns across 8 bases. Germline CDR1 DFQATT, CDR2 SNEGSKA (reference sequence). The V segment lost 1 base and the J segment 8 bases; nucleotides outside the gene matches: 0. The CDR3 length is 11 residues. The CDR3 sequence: CSARGTGGYTF. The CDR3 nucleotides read TGCAGTGCTAGAGGGACAGGGGGCTACACCTTC.

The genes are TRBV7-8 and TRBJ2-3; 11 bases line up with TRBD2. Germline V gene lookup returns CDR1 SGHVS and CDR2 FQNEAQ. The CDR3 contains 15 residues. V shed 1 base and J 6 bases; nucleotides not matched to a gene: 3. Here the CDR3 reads CASSLVLAGGDTQYF. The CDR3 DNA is TGTGCCAGCAGCTTAGTCCTAGCGGGAGGTGATACGCAGTATTTT.